The following is a T cell receptor (beta chain) sequence with its context. Its antigen is undetermined. The record originates from a study of T cell responses to AZD1222 COVID-19 vaccine. Overall study results and limits: Among the donors, most were white British and more were female, and clonal diversity was possibly underestimated. Nearly half of spike-specific TCRs reportedly target unmutated variant regions.

With 4 bases removed from V and 3 bases from J, the gap between germline ends came to 14 bases. In germline, CDR1 is SGHKS, CDR2 YYEKEE (reference sequence). The CDR3 has 14 amino acids. Profiled with immunoSEQ multiplex PCR; TCRdb holds only in-frame clones, not every one. The sample records around 120,000 clones, roughly 86% being singletons. Source: peripheral blood, taken on day 0 of AZD1222 vaccination. The chain employs TRBV5-5 and TRBJ2-7; perhaps TRBD2 as D (6 bases). The TCR originated in an adult in good health. CDR3 nucleotides: TGTGCCAGCAGCGGGCGGGGCCGAAACTACGAGCAGTACTTC. The encoded protein is CASSGRGRNYEQYF.